This T cell receptor (beta chain) stems from a study of T cells expressing NK-cell markers. As for the study in general: It was from sorted CD3+CD56+NKG2C+, CD3+CD56+NKG2C- and CD3+CD56-NKG2C+ T cells that TCR beta repertoires came. Study-level points and caveats: The study left the HCMV specificity of expanded NKG2C+ T cell clones unresolved. The CD3+CD56-NKG2C+ fraction was also led by these clonotypes in a few donors.

As for this clonotype: Its antigen remains unidentified.

Germline loops: CDR1 MNHEY, CDR2 SMNVEV (reference sequence). This CDR3 is built from 17 residues. Each CDR3 protein gets one entry in TCRdb, which reprocessed the 5' RACE reads and gives no DNA. Across approximately 150,000 distinct CDR3 sequences, the top ten clones capture 9% to 15% of the sample. The sample taken for sequencing was blood T cells: a sorted CD56 or NKG2C T cell subset, CD4+ or CD8+ T cells, or bulk PBMC T cells (not recorded which). The gene calls are TRBV27 and TRBJ2-1; with no DNA, the TCRdb D assignment of TRBD2 cannot be verified. The sequence came from a man younger than 35 in good health. The CDR3: CASTPIAPGPINNEQFF.